This entry concerns a single TCR beta chain. Its antigen is still unknown. A CD45RA+ naive subset and a CD45RA-negative memory subset were split from CD4+ cells. This record comes from a study of shared clonotypes between healthy human individuals. Study-level points and caveats: Although depth was large, rarefaction showed that sequencing of the sorted subsets was incomplete.

Libraries were prepared by immunoSEQ multiplex PCR; TCRdb keeps only in-frame clonotypes and omits some of them. The data hold around 700,000 clones, with roughly 78% observed a single time. Looked up from germline, CDR1 is SEHNR and CDR2 is FQNEAQ (reference sequence). This CDR3 spans 18 amino acids. Trimming pared 5 bases from V and 3 bases from J, leaving 25 bases between. This TCR came from a woman aged 25 to 45 in good health. Sequenced: memory CD4+ T cells sorted from blood. Regarding subset: CD45RA-negative fraction. The V and J genes are TRBV7-9 and TRBJ1-1; a possible D gene is TRBD1 (5 bases). Written as DNA, the CDR3 is TGTGCCAGCAGCGGCACAGGCAGGATCATGCGGAGAGACACTGAAGCTTTCTTT. It is translated as CASSGTGRIMRRDTEAFF.